The rows below give T cell receptor beta chains drawn from one sample of a study of T cells after yellow fever vaccination. Using its own MiXCR run on the 5' RACE reads, TCRdb lists one record per CDR3 protein. The data contain 450,000 to 600,000 distinct CDR3 sequences, 13% of them singletons. The specimen comprised PBMCs, sampled on the day of the yellow fever booster vaccination. These receptor sequences come from a man aged 25 to 45 who received the YFV17D yellow fever vaccine. Each CDR3 is given with its conserved first and last residue. The order of the fields is V gene, D gene, J gene, clone size, CDR3 protein, CDR3 DNA. A D gene is named only where the DNA matches it firmly. Where a row states a size, it is once, few, many or the class of an expanded clone; other rows omit it.

>TRBV27|TRBD1|TRBJ2-5|few
CASSSTGYPGTQYF
TGTGCCAGCAGTTCGACAGGGTACCCCGGGACCCAGTACTTC
>TRBV6-5|-|TRBJ2-1|-
CASIRGSPSSYNEQFF
TGTGCCAGCATTAGGGGGAGCCCCAGCTCCTACAATGAGCAGTTCTTC
>TRBV4-3|TRBD1|TRBJ2-7|-
CASSQLYRGTHEQYF
TGCGCCAGCAGCCAACTCTACAGGGGAACCCACGAGCAGTACTTC
>TRBV3-1|-|TRBJ1-2|few
CASSQGGAMGGYTF
TGTGCCAGCAGCCAAGGAGGGGCCATGGGAGGCTACACCTTC
>TRBV29-1|-|TRBJ2-1|-
CSVAKDIYNEQFF
TGCAGCGTTGCCAAGGACATCTACAATGAGCAGTTCTTC
>TRBV18|TRBD1|TRBJ2-7|few
CASSPNPDRVVYEQYF
TGTGCCAGCTCACCAAACCCCGACAGGGTTGTCTACGAGCAGTACTTC
>TRBV6-1|-|TRBJ2-1|once
CASSLLGDRYNEQFF
TGTGCCAGCAGTCTATTAGGCGACCGATACAATGAGCAGTTCTTC
>TRBV23-1|-|TRBJ2-5|few
CASSPPGDGVQETQYF
TGCGCCAGCAGTCCCCCCGGGGACGGAGTACAAGAGACCCAGTACTTC
>TRBV6-1|-|TRBJ2-2|few
CATRWRGAGELFF
TGTGCCACCCGGTGGAGGGGGGCCGGGGAGCTGTTTTTT
>TRBV6-1|TRBD1|TRBJ2-5|-
CASRGQAGGTQYF
TGTGCCAGCAGGGGACAGGCGGGCGGGACCCAGTACTTC
>TRBV7-8|TRBD2|TRBJ2-1|few
CASSFDKREDSLGDEQFF
TGTGCCAGCAGCTTCGACAAGCGGGAGGACTCCTTGGGGGATGAGCAGTTCTTC
>TRBV28|-|TRBJ1-4|-
CASSFGTGQANEKLFF
TGTGCCAGCAGTTTCGGTACAGGGCAGGCTAATGAAAAACTGTTTTTT
>TRBV7-2|TRBD1|TRBJ2-2|few
CASSLGPSGTGATGELFF
TGTGCCAGCAGCTTAGGGCCCTCCGGGACAGGGGCCACCGGGGAGCTGTTTTTT
>TRBV7-2|-|TRBJ2-1|few
CASRGTGGHNEQFF
TGTGCCAGCAGGGGGACTGGTGGGCACAATGAGCAGTTCTTC
>TRBV6-1|TRBD2|TRBJ2-5|few
CASTAGEMETQYF
TGTGCCAGCACCGCGGGAGAGATGGAGACCCAGTACTTC
>TRBV7-9|TRBD1|TRBJ2-2|-
CASSQPTGSSNTGELFF
TGTGCCAGCAGCCAACCGACAGGGTCCTCGAACACCGGGGAGCTGTTTTTT
>TRBV4-3|-|TRBJ2-7|few
CASSQDWLREQYF
TGCGCCAGCAGCCAAGATTGGCTGAGGGAGCAGTACTTC
>TRBV7-8|-|TRBJ2-7|once
CASSFGLVYEQYF
TGTGCCAGCAGCTTTGGCCTAGTCTACGAGCAGTACTTC
>TRBV4-1|TRBD2|TRBJ2-4|-
CASSQGRGGPQYF
TGCGCCAGCAGCCAAGGTCGGGGGGGACCTCAGTACTTC
>TRBV7-2|-|TRBJ2-5|few
CASSLVVKETQYF
TGTGCCAGCAGCTTAGTGGTCAAGGAGACCCAGTACTTC
>TRBV29-1|TRBD1|TRBJ2-5|many
CSVGLGTGQETQYF
TGCAGCGTTGGTCTCGGGACAGGCCAAGAGACCCAGTACTTC
>TRBV5-1|-|TRBJ2-7|-
CASSLDPGLSYEQYF
TGCGCCAGCAGCTTGGACCCTGGACTGAGCTACGAGCAGTACTTC
>TRBV7-2|TRBD2|TRBJ2-7|few
CASSHTSGGQNEQYF
TGTGCCAGCAGCCATACTAGCGGGGGGCAAAACGAGCAGTACTTC
>TRBV24-1|-|TRBJ1-1|few
CATSQEGGRPAFF
TGTGCCACCAGTCAAGAGGGGGGGCGTCCAGCTTTCTTT
>TRBV7-9|TRBD2|TRBJ2-7|few
CASSTDWGSGRTYEQYF
TGTGCCAGCAGCACTGACTGGGGTAGCGGGAGGACCTACGAGCAGTACTTC
>TRBV9|-|TRBJ2-6|few
CASSVAARGANVLTF
TGTGCCAGCAGCGTAGCAGCCAGGGGGGCCAACGTCCTGACTTTC
>TRBV5-1|-|TRBJ2-7|few
CASSRDTHQFF
TGCGCCAGCAGCCGGGACACCCATCAATTTTTC
>TRBV12-3/TRBV12-4|-|TRBJ2-5|-
CASSLEPGREETQYF
TGTGCCAGCAGTTTAGAGCCGGGCCGGGAGGAGACCCAGTACTTC
>TRBV29-1|-|TRBJ2-5|few
CSVEDLAPGTQYF
TGCAGCGTTGAAGATCTAGCCCCCGGGACCCAGTACTTC
>TRBV3-1|-|TRBJ1-2|-
CASSQDLYYGYTF
TGTGCCAGCAGCCAAGATCTATACTATGGCTACACCTTC
>TRBV27|TRBD1|TRBJ1-5|few
CASRMGTGGVQPQHF
TGTGCCAGCCGAATGGGGACAGGGGGCGTTCAGCCCCAGCATTTT
>TRBV18|TRBD2|TRBJ2-1|-
CASSPISGSGDWYNEQFF
TGTGCCAGCTCACCAATTAGCGGGAGCGGGGACTGGTACAATGAGCAGTTCTTC
>TRBV20-1|-|TRBJ2-7|few
CSARRTWSSYEQYF
TGCAGTGCTAGAAGGACGTGGAGCTCCTACGAGCAGTACTTC
>TRBV25-1|-|TRBJ2-1|few
CASRGGKTSTSYNEQFF
TGTGCCAGCAGAGGGGGGAAGACCTCGACTTCCTACAATGAGCAGTTCTTC
>TRBV29-1|TRBD2|TRBJ2-2|-
CSVEGLADANTGELFF
TGCAGCGTTGAAGGGCTAGCGGACGCGAACACCGGGGAGCTGTTTTTT
>TRBV7-2|-|TRBJ1-1|-
CASSYGPTEAFF
TGTGCCAGCAGCTACGGACCGACTGAAGCTTTCTTT
>TRBV4-3|-|TRBJ2-3|-
CASSQDSQRGTDTQYF
TGCGCCAGCAGCCAAGATTCCCAGCGCGGCACAGATACGCAGTATTTT